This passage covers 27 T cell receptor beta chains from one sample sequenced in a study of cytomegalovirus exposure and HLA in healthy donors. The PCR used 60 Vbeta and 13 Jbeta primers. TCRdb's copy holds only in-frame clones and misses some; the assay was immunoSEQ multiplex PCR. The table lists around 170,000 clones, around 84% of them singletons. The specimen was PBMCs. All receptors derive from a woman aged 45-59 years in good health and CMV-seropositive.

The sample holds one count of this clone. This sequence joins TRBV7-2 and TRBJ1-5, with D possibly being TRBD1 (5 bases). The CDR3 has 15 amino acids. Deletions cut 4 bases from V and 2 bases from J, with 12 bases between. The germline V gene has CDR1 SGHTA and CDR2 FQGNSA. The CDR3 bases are TGTGCCAGCAGCTGGGCGGGAGGGGGCAATCAGCCCCAGCATTTT. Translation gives CASSWAGGGNQPQHF.

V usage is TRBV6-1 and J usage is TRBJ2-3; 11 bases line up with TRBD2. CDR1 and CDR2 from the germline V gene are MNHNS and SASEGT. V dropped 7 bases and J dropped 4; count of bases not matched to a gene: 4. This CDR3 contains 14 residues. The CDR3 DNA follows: TGTGCCAGCACATATAGCGGGGGGGCAGATACGCAGTATTTT. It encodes CASTYSGGADTQYF.

The CDR3 DNA is TGTGCCAATTCTTGGGGCAGGAACACTGAAGCTTTCTTT. Its protein product is CANSWGRNTEAFF. The chain joins TRBV18 to TRBJ1-1, with D possibly matching TRBD1 (5 bases). V was cut by 10 bases and J by 1 base, with 13 bases left in between. Germline V lookup: CDR1 KGHSH, CDR2 LQKENI. CDR3 length: 13 amino acids.

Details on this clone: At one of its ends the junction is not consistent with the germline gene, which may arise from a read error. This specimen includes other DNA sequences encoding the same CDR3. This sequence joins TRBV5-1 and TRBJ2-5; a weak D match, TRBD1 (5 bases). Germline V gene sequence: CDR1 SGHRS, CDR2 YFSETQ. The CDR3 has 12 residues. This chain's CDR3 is CASSLGEETQYF. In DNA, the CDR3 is TGTGCCAGCAGCTTAGGGGAAGAGACCCAGTACTTC.

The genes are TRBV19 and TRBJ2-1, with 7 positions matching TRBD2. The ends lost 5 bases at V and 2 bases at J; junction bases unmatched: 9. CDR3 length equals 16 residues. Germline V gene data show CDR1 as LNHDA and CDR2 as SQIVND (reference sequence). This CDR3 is CASSPLSSGAYNEQFF. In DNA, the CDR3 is TGTGCCAGTAGTCCCCTTTCGAGCGGGGCCTACAATGAGCAGTTCTTC.

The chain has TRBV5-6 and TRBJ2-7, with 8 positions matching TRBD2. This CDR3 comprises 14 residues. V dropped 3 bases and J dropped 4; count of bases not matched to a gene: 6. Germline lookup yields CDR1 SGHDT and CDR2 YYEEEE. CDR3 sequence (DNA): TGTGCCAGCAGCTCGGGGGGGGGAGTTTACGAGCAGTACTTC. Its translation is CASSSGGGVYEQYF.

CDR3 amino acids: CASSLRSGEQPQHF. As DNA, the CDR3 is TGTGCCAGCAGCTTAAGGTCAGGGGAACAGCCCCAGCATTTT. The chain recombines TRBV7-2 with TRBJ1-5, with a weak D call TRBD1 (6 bases). V lost 2 bases to trimming and J lost 7 bases, with 12 bases between them. CDR1 SGHTA and CDR2 FQGNSA come from the germline V gene. This CDR3 is built from 14 residues.

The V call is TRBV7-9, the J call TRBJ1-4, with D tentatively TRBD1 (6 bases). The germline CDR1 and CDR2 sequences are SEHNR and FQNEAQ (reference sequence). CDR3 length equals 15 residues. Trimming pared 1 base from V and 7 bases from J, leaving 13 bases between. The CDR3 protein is CASSLGGPMGEKLFF. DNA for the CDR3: TGTGCCAGCAGCTTAGGGGGGCCTATGGGTGAAAAACTGTTTTTT.

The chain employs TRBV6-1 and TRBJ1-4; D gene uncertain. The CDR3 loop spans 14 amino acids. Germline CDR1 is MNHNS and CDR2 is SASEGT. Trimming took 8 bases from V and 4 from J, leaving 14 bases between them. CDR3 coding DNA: TGTGCCAGCCGCCTCTTTGCGGGTAATGAAAAACTGTTTTTT. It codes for CASRLFAGNEKLFF.

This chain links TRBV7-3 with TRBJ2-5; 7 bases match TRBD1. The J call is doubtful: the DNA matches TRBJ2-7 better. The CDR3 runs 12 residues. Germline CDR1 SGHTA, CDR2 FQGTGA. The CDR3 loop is CASSHPGGEQYF. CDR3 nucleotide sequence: TGTGCCAGCAGCCATCCAGGGGGCGAGCAGTACTTC.

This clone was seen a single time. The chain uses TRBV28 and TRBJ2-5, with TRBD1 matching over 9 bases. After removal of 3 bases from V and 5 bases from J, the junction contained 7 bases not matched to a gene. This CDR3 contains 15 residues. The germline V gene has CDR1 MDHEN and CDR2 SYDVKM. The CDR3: CASSFQGTGQETQYF. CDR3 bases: TGTGCCAGCAGTTTCCAGGGGACAGGGCAGGAGACCCAGTACTTC.

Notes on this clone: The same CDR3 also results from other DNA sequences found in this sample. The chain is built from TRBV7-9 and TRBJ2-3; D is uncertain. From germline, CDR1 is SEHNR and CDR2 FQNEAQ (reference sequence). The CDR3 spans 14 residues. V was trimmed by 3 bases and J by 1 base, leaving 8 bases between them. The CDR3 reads CASSFSGGTDTQYF. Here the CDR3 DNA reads TGTGCCAGCAGCTTTTCGGGTGGCACAGATACGCAGTATTTT.

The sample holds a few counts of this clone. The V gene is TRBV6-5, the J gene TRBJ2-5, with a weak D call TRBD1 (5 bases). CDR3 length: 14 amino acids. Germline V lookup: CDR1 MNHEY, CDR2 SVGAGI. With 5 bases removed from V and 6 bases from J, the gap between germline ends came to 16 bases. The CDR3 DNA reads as TGTGCCAGCAGTAAGCTGACAGTGGGCAAGACCCAGTACTTC. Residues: CASSKLTVGKTQYF.

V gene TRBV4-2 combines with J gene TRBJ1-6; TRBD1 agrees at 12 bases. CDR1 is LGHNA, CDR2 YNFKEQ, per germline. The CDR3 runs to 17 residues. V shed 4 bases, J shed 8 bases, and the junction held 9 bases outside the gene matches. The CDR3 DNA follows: TGTGCCAGCAGCCTGGTCTCGGGGACAGGGGGCTATTCACCCCTCCACTTT. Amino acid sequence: CASSLVSGTGGYSPLHF.

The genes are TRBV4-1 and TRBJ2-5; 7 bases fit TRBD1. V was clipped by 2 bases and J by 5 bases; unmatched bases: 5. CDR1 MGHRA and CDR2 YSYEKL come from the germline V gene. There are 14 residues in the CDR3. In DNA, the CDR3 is TGCGCCAGCAGCCAAACAGGGGAAAGGGAGACCCAGTACTTC. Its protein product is CASSQTGERETQYF.

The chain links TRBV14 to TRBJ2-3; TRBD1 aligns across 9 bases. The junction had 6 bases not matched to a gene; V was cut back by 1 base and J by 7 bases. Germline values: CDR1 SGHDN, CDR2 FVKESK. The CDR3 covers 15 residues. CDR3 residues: CASSQARTGAYTQYF. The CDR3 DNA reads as TGTGCCAGCAGCCAAGCTCGGACAGGGGCGTATACGCAGTATTTT.

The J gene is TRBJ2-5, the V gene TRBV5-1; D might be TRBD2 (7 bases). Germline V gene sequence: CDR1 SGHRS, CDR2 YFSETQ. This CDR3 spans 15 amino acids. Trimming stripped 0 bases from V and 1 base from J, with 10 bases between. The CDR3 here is CASSLAGGPQETQYF. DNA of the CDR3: TGCGCCAGCAGCTTGGCGGGGGGCCCCCAAGAGACCCAGTACTTC.

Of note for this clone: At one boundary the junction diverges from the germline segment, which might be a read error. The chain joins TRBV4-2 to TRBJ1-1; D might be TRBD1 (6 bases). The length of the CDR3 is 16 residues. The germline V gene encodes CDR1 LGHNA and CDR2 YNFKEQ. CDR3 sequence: CASSQVYEGVGTEAFF. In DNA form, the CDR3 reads TGTGCCAGCAGCCAAGTTTATGAGGGGGTGGGTACTGAAGCCTTCTTT.

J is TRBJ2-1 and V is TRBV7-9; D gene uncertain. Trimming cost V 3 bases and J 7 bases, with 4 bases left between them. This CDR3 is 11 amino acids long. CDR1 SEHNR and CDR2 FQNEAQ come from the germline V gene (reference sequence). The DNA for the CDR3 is TGTGCCAGCAGCTTTATGAATGAGCAGTTCTTC. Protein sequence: CASSFMNEQFF.

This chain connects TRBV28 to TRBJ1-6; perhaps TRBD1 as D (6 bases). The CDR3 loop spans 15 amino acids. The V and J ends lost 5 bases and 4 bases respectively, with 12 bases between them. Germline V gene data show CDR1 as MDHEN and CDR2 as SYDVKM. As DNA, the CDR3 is TGTGCCAGCAGTCCGTCACAGGGTTATAATTCACCCCTCCACTTT. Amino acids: CASSPSQGYNSPLHF.

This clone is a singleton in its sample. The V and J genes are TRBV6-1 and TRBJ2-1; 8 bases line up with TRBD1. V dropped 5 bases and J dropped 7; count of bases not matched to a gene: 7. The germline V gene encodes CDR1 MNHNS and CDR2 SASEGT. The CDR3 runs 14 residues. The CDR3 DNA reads TGTGCCAGCAGTCCTTGGACAGGGCAAAATGAGCAGTTCTTC. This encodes CASSPWTGQNEQFF.

The CDR3 loop is CASSYRVNQPQHF. CDR3 coding DNA: TGTGCCAGCAGTTACAGAGTCAATCAGCCCCAGCATTTT. V is TRBV6-5 and J is TRBJ1-5; D ambiguous. CDR1 and CDR2 (germline): MNHEY, SVGAGI. The germline V and J ends were trimmed by 2 bases and 3 bases, with 5 bases remaining between them. The CDR3 is 13 residues long.

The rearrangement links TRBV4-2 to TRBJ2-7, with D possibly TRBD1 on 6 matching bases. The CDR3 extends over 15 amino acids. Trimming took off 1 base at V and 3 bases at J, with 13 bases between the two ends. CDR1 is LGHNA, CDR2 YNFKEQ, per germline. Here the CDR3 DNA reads TGTGCCAGCAGCCAAGGGACAGCCTTGGGCTACGAGCAGTACTTC. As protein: CASSQGTALGYEQYF.

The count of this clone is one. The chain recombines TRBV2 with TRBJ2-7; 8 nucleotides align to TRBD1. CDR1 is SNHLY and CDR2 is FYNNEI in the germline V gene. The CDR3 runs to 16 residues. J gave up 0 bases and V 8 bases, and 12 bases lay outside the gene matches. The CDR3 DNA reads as TGTGCCAGCCTACAGGGGGACGTCGACTTCTCCTACGAGCAGTACTTC. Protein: CASLQGDVDFSYEQYF.

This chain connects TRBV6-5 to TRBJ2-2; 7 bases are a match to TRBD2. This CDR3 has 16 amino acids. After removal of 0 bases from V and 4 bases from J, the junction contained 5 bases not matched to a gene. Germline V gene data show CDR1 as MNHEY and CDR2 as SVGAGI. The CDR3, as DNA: TGTGCCAGCAGTTACTCGGGAGGGGTAGCCACCGGGGAGCTGTTTTTT. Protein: CASSYSGGVATGELFF.

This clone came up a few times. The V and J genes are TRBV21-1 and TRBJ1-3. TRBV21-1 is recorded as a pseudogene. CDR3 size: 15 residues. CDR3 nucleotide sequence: TGTGCCAGCAGCAAAGGAGTCGAATCTGGAAACACCATATATTTT. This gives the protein CASSKGVESGNTIYF.

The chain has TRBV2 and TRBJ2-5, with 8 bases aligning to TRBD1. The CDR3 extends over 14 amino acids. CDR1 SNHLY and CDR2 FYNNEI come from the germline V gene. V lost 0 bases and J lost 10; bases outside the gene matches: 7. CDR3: CASSEAWTGLIQYF. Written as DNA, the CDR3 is TGTGCCAGCAGTGAAGCCTGGACAGGGTTGATCCAGTACTTC.